What follows are 31 T cell receptor beta chains derived from one specimen sequenced in a study of T cells in Graves' hyperthyroidism and ophthalmopathy. Amplified TCR beta CDR3 regions derived from RNA transcripts. Initially, a first-round RT-PCR of the TCR CDR3 employed the HTBI primer set. TCRdb analysed the multiplex PCR reads with MiXCR anew, one entry per CDR3 protein. The data show some 370,000 distinct CDR3 sequences, about a sixth seen once. The sample consisted of blood. These receptors were taken from a woman aged 25-40 years with Graves' hyperthyroidism that later progressed to Graves' ophthalmopathy.

This clonotype has ten or more counts. CDR3 in DNA: TGTGCCAGCAGGACCCTTCACAGGGGGTATGGCTACACCTTC. Translated: CASRTLHRGYGYTF. This chain joins TRBV6-1 and TRBJ1-2, with 8 bases matching TRBD1. The CDR3 is 14 amino acids. Germline V lookup: CDR1 MNHNS, CDR2 SASEGT. V lost 6 bases and J lost 5; bases outside the gene matches: 8.

The genes are TRBV4-1 and TRBJ2-2, with 7 bases lining up with TRBD2. The CDR3 is made up of 14 amino acids. V shed 4 bases and J 6 bases; nucleotides not matched to a gene: 5. Germline V gene data show CDR1 as MGHRA and CDR2 as YSYEKL. CDR3 in amino acids: CASSREGGAGELFF. CDR3 in DNA: TGCGCCAGCAGCCGAGAGGGAGGGGCCGGGGAGCTGTTTTTT.

This clonotype has a count of ten or more. This chain connects TRBV28 to TRBJ1-4; the D is unclear. Germline values: CDR1 MDHEN, CDR2 SYDVKM. The CDR3 is 15 amino acids. Trimming took 5 bases from V and 8 from J, leaving 18 bases between them. For the CDR3, the DNA is TGTGCCAGCAGTCCTCAACAAGGGATCGCGGAAAAACTGTTTTTT. It encodes CASSPQQGIAEKLFF.

This clonotype occurred many times. The V gene is TRBV7-2, the J gene TRBJ2-7; 8 nucleotides line up with TRBD2. The germline gives CDR1 SGHTA, CDR2 FQGNSA. Unmatched junction bases numbered 8, after V lost 6 bases and J lost 4 bases. The CDR3 has 14 amino acids. DNA of the CDR3: TGTGCCAGCAGTGCGGGAGGCAGTGGGTACGAGCAGTACTTC. Amino acids: CASSAGGSGYEQYF.

With regard to this clonotype: This may come from a read error, since a much larger clone is one base off. This chain links TRBV9 with TRBJ1-2, with D maybe TRBD1 (5 bases). Germline loops: CDR1 SGDLS, CDR2 YYNGEE. The CDR3 is 15 residues long. CDR3 in DNA: TGTGCCTGCAGCGGGGGATTAGAAGGTTACTATGGCTACACCTTC. Protein: CACSGGLEGYYGYTF.

The chain couples TRBV6-2 or TRBV6-3 to TRBJ2-3; TRBD1 matches 8 bases. Germline V gives CDR1 MNHEY, CDR2 SVGEGT. With 4 bases clipped from V and 1 base from J, the junction kept 7 bases outside the gene matches. The CDR3 has 16 amino acids. Written as DNA, the CDR3 is TGTGCCAGCAGTTGCCACCCGGGACAGGGCACAGATACGCAGTATTTT. Residues: CASSCHPGQGTDTQYF.

To note about this clonotype: This CDR3 is missing its conserved last phenylalanine or tryptophan, likely due to a read error. The rearrangement uses TRBV24-1 and TRBJ2-1; D uncertain. This CDR3 spans 13 amino acids. From germline, CDR1 is KGHDR and CDR2 SFDVKD. The V end lost 1 base, the J end lost 9 bases, and 9 bases lay between the germline ends. CDR3 DNA: TGTGCCACCAGTGATTTCCAGCAGGCTGAGCAGTTCCTC. Encoded protein: CATSDFQQAEQFL.

This rearrangement joins TRBV9 to TRBJ2-1; TRBD2 matches at 7 bases. The V and J ends lost 3 bases and 5 bases, in that order; junction bases with no gene match: 5. Germline lookup yields CDR1 SGDLS and CDR2 YYNGEE. This CDR3 has 14 residues. Written as DNA, the CDR3 is TGTGCCAGCAGCGGAACGGGACTAAACAATGAGCAGTTCTTC. This codes for CASSGTGLNNEQFF. Looking up the rest from reference TRBV9 and TRBJ2-1 gives the full variable domain: DSGVTQTPKHLITATGQRVTLRCSPRSGDLSVYWYQQSLDQGLQFLIQYYNGEERAKGNILERFSAQQFPDLHSELNLSSLELGDSALYFCASSGTGLNNEQFFGPGTRLTVL.

This clonotype showed up many times. The V gene is TRBV5-1, the J gene TRBJ2-1, with D perhaps TRBD2 (6 bases). The CDR3 extends over 14 amino acids. V was shortened by 2 bases and J by 6 bases, with 12 bases between the two germline ends. In germline, CDR1 is SGHRS, CDR2 YFSETQ. CDR3 in DNA: TGCGCCAGCAGCTTCGGGGGAGAGGGCAATGAGCAGTTCTTC. Its protein is CASSFGGEGNEQFF.

This clonotype was detected once. The chain links TRBV10-3 to TRBJ2-7; a weak D match, TRBD1 (5 bases). The CDR3 runs to 14 residues. From germline, CDR1 is ENHRY and CDR2 SYGVKD. Trimming cost V 4 bases and J 2 bases, with 12 bases left between them. CDR3 nucleotides: TGTGCCATCAGTGCCCCCGCCAGGGCCTACGAGCAGTACTTC. Amino acids: CAISAPARAYEQYF.

This clonotype came up many times. The chain carries TRBV10-3 and TRBJ1-1, with 7 bases identical to TRBD1. This CDR3 spans 14 amino acids. Losses at the gene ends were 6 bases for V and 6 bases for J; bases not matched to a gene: 10. CDR1 ENHRY and CDR2 SYGVKD come from the germline V gene. The CDR3 region has the DNA TGTGCCATCAGATCGACAGGGTCAATGGCTGAAGCTTTCTTT. This sequence encodes CAIRSTGSMAEAFF.

In its sample, this clonotype was seen many times. DNA of the CDR3: TGCGCCTCGGGGGCGGGAAGCAATCAGCCCCAGCATTTT. It specifies CASGAGSNQPQHF. The chain is built from TRBV10-2 and TRBJ1-5; a possible D gene is TRBD1 (6 bases). V gave up 11 bases and J gave up 1 base, with 12 bases separating them. This CDR3 contains 13 residues. Per the germline V gene, CDR1 is WSHSY and CDR2 is SAAADI.

This clonotype has ten or more counts. The chain links TRBV5-1 to TRBJ1-1; TRBD1 aligns across 7 bases. Germline V gene lookup returns CDR1 SGHRS and CDR2 YFSETQ. The trim removed 0 bases at V and 2 bases at J, leaving 4 bases unmatched. The CDR3 contains 15 residues. CDR3 sequence: CASSLGDRANTEAFF. CDR3 DNA sequence: TGCGCCAGCAGCTTGGGCGACAGGGCAAACACTGAAGCTTTCTTT.

The chain uses TRBV5-8 and TRBJ2-5, with D perhaps given as TRBD1 or TRBD2 (5 bases each). Germline V gene sequence: CDR1 SGHTS, CDR2 YDEGEE. Trimming removed 3 bases at V and 5 bases at J, with 17 bases between. This CDR3 is 15 amino acids long. This CDR3 is CASSWQGQLGETQYF. CDR3 coding DNA: TGTGCCAGCAGCTGGCAGGGCCAACTAGGGGAGACCCAGTACTTC. Based on the CDR3 plus reference TRBV5-8 and TRBJ2-5, the full variable domain is EAGVTQSPTHLIKTRGQQATLRCSPISGHTSVYWYQQALGLGLQFLLWYDEGEERNRGNFPPRFSGRQFPNYSSELNVNALELEDSALYLCASSWQGQLGETQYFGPGTRLLVL.

This clonotype showed up many times. V and J are TRBV29-1 and TRBJ2-1; D possibly corresponds to TRBD1 (5 bases). The CDR3 runs 15 residues. Germline lookup yields CDR1 SQVTM and CDR2 ANQGSEA. The V end lost 6 bases, the J end lost 0 bases, and 15 bases lay between the germline ends. CDR3 protein: CSVGRQGSSYNEQFF. The CDR3 DNA reads TGCAGCGTGGGGCGCCAGGGAAGCTCCTACAATGAGCAGTTCTTC.

In this sample, this clonotype turned up many times. The chain carries TRBV6-1 and TRBJ2-7, with 7 positions matching TRBD1. The CDR3 covers 15 residues. CDR1 MNHNS and CDR2 SASEGT come from the germline V gene. V was pared by 5 bases and J by 1 base, with 8 bases of the junction left unmatched. CDR3 sequence (DNA): TGTGCCAGCAGTTATATTCAGGGACAGTCCTACGAGCAGTACTTC. The encoded protein is CASSYIQGQSYEQYF.

This clonotype has ten or more counts. The chain is built from TRBV7-6 and TRBJ1-1, with 9 bases fitting TRBD1. This CDR3 is 16 amino acids long. In germline, CDR1 is SGHVS, CDR2 FNYEAQ. The junction had 11 bases not matched to a gene; V was cut back by 5 bases and J by 4 bases. The CDR3 nucleotides read TGTGCCAGCAGCGCCTCCTGGACAGGGGCGGGCACTGAAGCTTTCTTT. Translating it yields CASSASWTGAGTEAFF.

This clonotype showed up just a few times. V and J are TRBV24-1 and TRBJ1-1, with a tentative D call TRBD1 (6 bases). Trimming took off 4 bases at V and 2 bases at J, with 16 bases between the two ends. Germline lookup yields CDR1 KGHDR and CDR2 SFDVKD. This CDR3 region has 16 residues. The CDR3 bases are TGTGCCACCAGTGACGGAAAACAGGGACAAAACACTGAAGCTTTCTTT. Translated: CATSDGKQGQNTEAFF.

The sample holds many counts of this clonotype. The rearrangement links TRBV7-9 to TRBJ2-3, with 14 positions matching TRBD2. CDR1 is SEHNR, CDR2 FQNEAQ, per germline (reference sequence). Trimming cost V 6 bases and J 0 bases; bases outside gene matches: 8. The CDR3 is made up of 18 amino acids. The CDR3 is CASRFPRLAGGSTDTQYF. CDR3 DNA sequence: TGTGCCAGCAGGTTTCCAAGACTAGCGGGAGGGAGCACAGATACGCAGTATTTT.

This clonotype was counted at least ten times. The chain is built from TRBV12-3 or TRBV12-4 and TRBJ2-3; 12 positions agree with TRBD2. V shed 5 bases, J shed 0 bases, and the junction held 3 bases outside the gene matches. The CDR3 is 16 residues long. CDR3 in DNA: TGTGCCAGCAGTGGACTAGCGGGGTCTAGCACAGATACGCAGTATTTT. It encodes CASSGLAGSSTDTQYF.

Regarding this clonotype: A much more abundant neighbour one base away suggests this may be a read error. The V gene is TRBV4-2, the J gene TRBJ1-6; 8 bases fit TRBD1. V lost 1 base, J lost 5 bases, and 4 bases stayed unmatched. Germline CDR1 reads LGHNA; CDR2 reads YNFKEQ. This CDR3 contains 16 residues. The CDR3 here is CASSQGRTGHNSPLHF. DNA of the CDR3: TGTGCCAGCAGCCAAGGGAGGACAGGGCATAATTCACCCCTCCACTTT.

This clonotype was seen at least ten times. V is TRBV11-2 and J is TRBJ2-5; D is uncertain. The CDR3 consists of 14 residues. V was shortened by 5 bases and J by 6 bases, with 16 bases between the two germline ends. From germline, CDR1 is SGHAT and CDR2 FQNNGV. CDR3 nucleotide sequence: TGTGCCAGCAGCCGATACACAGATTCGAAGACCCAGTACTTC. It translates to CASSRYTDSKTQYF.

This clonotype was seen a few times. This sequence joins TRBV7-2 and TRBJ1-2; no firm D call. This CDR3 has 16 amino acids. CDR1 SGHTA and CDR2 FQGNSA come from the germline V gene. V was clipped by 6 bases and J by 8 bases, with 25 bases between them. The chain's CDR3 is CASRNEPPRRLGGYTF. Written as DNA, the CDR3 is TGTGCCAGCAGAAACGAACCACCCCGACGCCTGGGAGGCTACACCTTC. The entire variable domain, with the rest obtained from reference TRBV7-2 and TRBJ1-2, is as follows: GAGVSQSPSNKVTEKGKDVELRCDPISGHTALYWYRQSLGQGLEFLIYFQGNSAPDKSGLPSDRFSAERTGGSVSTLTIQRTQQEDSAVYLCASRNEPPRRLGGYTFGSGTRLTVV.

In its sample, this clonotype was seen many times. The gene calls are TRBV11-1 and TRBJ1-2; possibly TRBD1 for D (6 bases). Germline CDR1 reads SGHAT; CDR2 reads FQDESV (reference sequence). The CDR3 is 15 residues long. The V end was cut by 5 bases, the J end by 4 bases, with 17 bases between. CDR3 nucleotides: TGTGCCAGCAGCGAAAAAGGGGGGGGAACCTATGGCTACACCTTC. Encoded protein: CASSEKGGGTYGYTF.

This clonotype was detected once. A much larger clone differs by one base, so this may be a read error. The chain has TRBV2 and TRBJ2-1; 7 bases line up with TRBD1. This CDR3 is built from 17 residues. Germline V lookup: CDR1 SNHLY, CDR2 FYNNEI. Here the CDR3 reads CASREFETGKKDNGQFF. The CDR3 DNA reads as TGTGCCAGCAGGGAATTTGAGACAGGGAAAAAGGACAATGGGCAGTTCTTC. The variable domain in full, with the rest retrieved from reference TRBV2 and TRBJ2-1, is EPEVTQTPSHQVTQMGQEVILRCVPISNHLYFYWYRQILGQKVEFLVSFYNNEISEKSEIFDDQFSVERPDGSNFTLKIRSTKLEDSAMYFCASREFETGKKDNGQFFGPGTRLTVL.

This clonotype appeared many times. The chain joins TRBV29-1 to TRBJ2-7, with D possibly being TRBD1 (5 bases). The germline CDR1 and CDR2 sequences are SQVTM and ANQGSEA. The CDR3 has 12 amino acids. The V gene lost 6 bases and the J gene lost 1 base, with 10 bases spanning the gap. Here the CDR3 reads CSVATGSYEQYF. The CDR3 DNA reads as TGCAGCGTCGCCACAGGATCCTACGAGCAGTACTTC.

This rearrangement joins TRBV4-1 to TRBJ2-7, with TRBD1 matching over 11 bases. The J segment lost 3 bases and the V segment lost 3 bases, leaving 4 bases of the junction unmatched. CDR3 size: 15 residues. In germline, CDR1 is MGHRA, CDR2 YSYEKL. CDR3 sequence reads: CASSQPGQGVYEQYF. The DNA of the CDR3 is TGCGCCAGCAGCCAGCCGGGACAGGGGGTCTACGAGCAGTACTTC.

This clonotype was found many times. This rearrangement joins TRBV30 to TRBJ2-1; TRBD1 matches at 11 bases. Germline V lookup: CDR1 GTSNPN, CDR2 SVGIG (reference sequence). This CDR3 spans 14 amino acids. V lost 5 bases, J lost 2 bases, and 2 bases stayed unmatched. CDR3 DNA: TGTGCCTGGGGGACAGGGGGTCCCTACAATGAGCAGTTCTTC. This gives the protein CAWGTGGPYNEQFF.

The chain joins TRBV20-1 to TRBJ1-1, with 7 bases lining up with TRBD1. The CDR3 extends over 16 amino acids. Losses at the gene ends were 6 bases for V and 1 base for J; bases not matched to a gene: 14. Germline lookup yields CDR1 DFQATT and CDR2 SNEGSKA (reference sequence). The CDR3 reads CSARNRGPTGNTEAFF. In DNA form, the CDR3 reads TGCAGTGCGAGAAACAGGGGTCCGACGGGGAACACTGAAGCTTTCTTT.

At least ten counts were recorded for this clonotype. The chain has TRBV18 and TRBJ2-1; 10 bases map to TRBD2. The CDR3 loop spans 16 amino acids. Germline lookup yields CDR1 KGHSH and CDR2 LQKENI. With V trimmed by 5 bases and J by 7 bases, 11 bases remained unmatched. For the CDR3, the DNA is TGTGCCAGCTCATCGTCTAGCGGGAGTATGGGTAATGAGCAGTTCTTC. Its translation: CASSSSSGSMGNEQFF.

This clonotype was detected many times. CDR3 coding DNA: TGCAGCGTTGAAAACTATGGCTACACCTTC. Protein sequence: CSVENYGYTF. This chain joins TRBV29-1 and TRBJ1-2; D is ambiguous. Trimming cost V 2 bases and J 2 bases, with 0 bases left between them. There are 10 residues in the CDR3. Germline values: CDR1 SQVTM, CDR2 ANQGSEA. The variable domain in full, with the rest retrieved from reference TRBV29-1 and TRBJ1-2, is SAVISQKPSRDICQRGTSLTIQCQVDSQVTMMFWYRQQPGQSLTLIATANQGSEATYESGFVIDKFPISRPNLTFSTLTVSNMSPEDSSIYLCSVENYGYTFGSGTRLTVV.